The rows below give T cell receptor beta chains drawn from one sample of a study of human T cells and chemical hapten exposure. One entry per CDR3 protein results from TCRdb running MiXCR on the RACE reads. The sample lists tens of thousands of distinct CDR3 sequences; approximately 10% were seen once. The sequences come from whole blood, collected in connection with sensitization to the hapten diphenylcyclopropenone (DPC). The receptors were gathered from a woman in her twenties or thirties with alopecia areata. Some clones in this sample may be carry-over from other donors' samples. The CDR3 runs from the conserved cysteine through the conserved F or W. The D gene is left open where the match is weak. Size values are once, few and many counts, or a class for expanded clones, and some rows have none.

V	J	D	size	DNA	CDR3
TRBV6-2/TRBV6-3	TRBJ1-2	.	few	TGTGCCAGCAGTTATAGTCACGAGGGAGATACAAGGCTGAGTGGCTACACCTTC	CASSYSHEGDTRLSGYTF
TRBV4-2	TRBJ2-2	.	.	TGTGCCAGCAGCCCCGGGTCCCAGGGCAACACCGGGGAGCTGTTTTTT	CASSPGSQGNTGELFF
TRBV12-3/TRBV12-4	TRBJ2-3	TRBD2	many	TGTGCCAGCAGAGCGTCTAGCGGGGGGCGAGATACGCAGTATTTT	CASRASSGGRDTQYF
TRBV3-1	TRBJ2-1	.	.	TGTGCCAGCAGCCAAGAACCTATCATCTACAATGAGCAGTTCTTC	CASSQEPIIYNEQFF
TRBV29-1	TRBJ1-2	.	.	TGCAGCGTTCAAGGGACGGGCCGTGGTGGCTACACCTTC	CSVQGTGRGGYTF
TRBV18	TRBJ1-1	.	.	TGTGCCAGCTCACCGGAGGCCAGCATGAACACTGAAGCTTTCTTT	CASSPEASMNTEAFF
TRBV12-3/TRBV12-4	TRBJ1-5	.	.	TGTGCCAGCAGTTTCGACAGTAGCAATCAGCCCCAGCATTTT	CASSFDSSNQPQHF
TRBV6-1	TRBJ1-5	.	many	TGTGCCAGCTTCCTAGGGGGGTATAGCAATCAGCCCCAGCATTTT	CASFLGGYSNQPQHF
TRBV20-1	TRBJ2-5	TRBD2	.	TGCAGTGTTGAGCGGGAGGCCCAAGAGACCCAGTACTTC	CSVEREAQETQYF
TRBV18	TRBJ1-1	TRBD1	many	TGTGCCAGCTCACCCGGACAGGGGGCCTTGAACACTGAAGCTTTCTTT	CASSPGQGALNTEAFF
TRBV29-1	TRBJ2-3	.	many	TGCAGCGAAGCCCGCGGGGATACGCAGTATTTT	CSEARGDTQYF
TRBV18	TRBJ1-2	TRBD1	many	TGTGCCAGCTCCGAGGGGGCGAGAGGCTACACCTTC	CASSEGARGYTF
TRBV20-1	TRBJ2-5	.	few	TGCAGTGCTCAAGGGACGGGACAAGAGACCCAGTACTTC	CSAQGTGQETQYF
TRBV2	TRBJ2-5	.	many	TGTGCCAGCAGTCGGGTCTCGGGTGAGACCCAGTACTTC	CASSRVSGETQYF
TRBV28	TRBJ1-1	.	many	TGTGCCGGTCACGACGGATACAAAGCTTTCTTT	CAGHDGYKAFF
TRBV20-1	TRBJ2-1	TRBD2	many	TGCAGTGCTGCGAGCGGGGCCCCCTACAATGAGCAGTTCTTC	CSAASGAPYNEQFF
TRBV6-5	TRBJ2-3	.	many	TGTGCCAGCAGTTACGTAAGAAGCTCAGATACGCAGTATTTT	CASSYVRSSDTQYF
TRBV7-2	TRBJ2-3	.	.	TGTGCCAGCAGCTTAGACCGGTCCGTTGGGTGGGCCTCTACCACAGATACGCAGTATTTT	CASSLDRSVGWASTTDTQYF
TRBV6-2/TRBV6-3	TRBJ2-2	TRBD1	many	TGTGCCAGTGACAGGGGACGGGGAGTCGCCGGGGAGCTGTTTTTT	CASDRGRGVAGELFF
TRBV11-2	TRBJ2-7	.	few	TGTGCCAGCAGCTTAGCCGGAACCCTACGAGGGCAGTACTTC	CASSLAGTLRGQYF
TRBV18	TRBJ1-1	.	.	TGTGCCAGCTCACCATCGGGGGGGAAATCTTTCTTT	CASSPSGGKSFF